This record looks at one T cell receptor beta chain sequence and its context. V lost 6 bases, J lost 4 bases, and 3 bases stayed unmatched. Germline CDR1 KGHSH, CDR2 LQKENI. The CDR3 sequence is 13 residues long. This record belongs to a study of T cell responses to AZD1222 COVID-19 vaccine. Assay: immunoSEQ multiplex PCR; the TCRdb copy retains only in-frame clones and omits some. The table lists 180,000 or so clones, 70% to 90% of them singletons, with more than 7% in the top ten. The chain combines TRBV18 with TRBJ2-5; 9 positions agree with TRBD2. This specimen was peripheral blood, taken on day 0 of AZD1222 vaccination. This TCR was recovered from an adult in good health. CDR3: CASSPTSGETQYF. DNA for the CDR3: TGTGCCAGCTCCCCGACTAGCGGAGAGACCCAGTACTTC.